A selection of T cell receptor beta chains follows, all from one sample in a study of blood T cell repertoires in COVID-19. The assay was immunoSEQ multiplex PCR, and TCRdb's table has in-frame clones only and misses some. The sample has hundreds of thousands of clones; about nine tenths are singletons. Specimen: peripheral blood. The receptors here all came from a middle-aged man with acute or convalescent COVID-19. CDR3s include the opening cysteine and the closing phenylalanine or tryptophan. D genes are given only for firm matches. Some rows have no size entry. The others give once, few or many, or a class for an expanded clone.

cdr3_length: 17; v_call: TRBV11-2; d_call: NA; clone_size: NA; j_call: TRBJ2-7; cdr3_aa: CASSLGAGEQFSYEQYF; cdr3_nt: TGTGCCAGCAGCTTAGGGGCAGGGGAACAGTTCTCCTACGAGCAGTACTTC
cdr3_length: 15; v_call: TRBV9; d_call: NA; clone_size: once; j_call: TRBJ2-1; cdr3_aa: CASSSLEVGVNEQFF; cdr3_nt: TGTGCCAGCAGTTCCCTCGAGGTAGGGGTCAATGAGCAGTTCTTC
cdr3_length: 15; v_call: TRBV7-2; d_call: NA; clone_size: NA; j_call: TRBJ2-7; cdr3_aa: CASSPQGLGSYEQYF; cdr3_nt: TGTGCCAGCAGCCCACAGGGATTAGGCTCCTACGAGCAGTACTTC
cdr3_length: 14; v_call: TRBV19; d_call: NA; clone_size: NA; j_call: TRBJ1-4; cdr3_aa: CASSNPRVDEKLFF; cdr3_nt: TGTGCCAGTAGTAACCCAAGAGTTGATGAAAAACTGTTTTTT
cdr3_length: 16; v_call: TRBV5-4; d_call: NA; clone_size: few; j_call: TRBJ2-2; cdr3_aa: CASSLQGIPNTGELFF; cdr3_nt: TGTGCCAGCAGCTTGCAGGGGATCCCGAACACCGGGGAGCTGTTTTTT
cdr3_length: 10; v_call: TRBV19; d_call: NA; clone_size: NA; j_call: TRBJ2-1; cdr3_aa: CASIIGEQFF; cdr3_nt: TGTGCCAGTATCATCGGTGAGCAGTTCTTC
cdr3_length: 15; v_call: TRBV6-5; d_call: TRBD1; clone_size: NA; j_call: TRBJ2-5; cdr3_aa: CASSYWDRGRETQYF; cdr3_nt: TGTGCCAGCAGTTACTGGGACAGGGGGCGAGAGACCCAGTACTTC
cdr3_length: 15; v_call: TRBV9; d_call: NA; clone_size: NA; j_call: TRBJ2-2; cdr3_aa: CASSGSGFLTGELFF; cdr3_nt: TGTGCCAGCAGCGGCAGCGGGTTCCTCACCGGGGAGCTGTTTTTT
cdr3_length: 14; v_call: TRBV27; d_call: NA; clone_size: NA; j_call: TRBJ1-3; cdr3_aa: CASSFAAGGNTIYF; cdr3_nt: TGTGCCAGCAGTTTCGCGGCGGGAGGGAACACCATATATTTT
cdr3_length: 13; v_call: TRBV27; d_call: NA; clone_size: NA; j_call: TRBJ2-7; cdr3_aa: CASSLAGEYEQYF; cdr3_nt: TGTGCCAGCAGTTTGGCAGGGGAGTACGAGCAGTACTTC
cdr3_length: 14; v_call: TRBV7-9; d_call: NA; clone_size: once; j_call: TRBJ1-2; cdr3_aa: CASSNTGTSYGYTF; cdr3_nt: TGTGCCAGCAGTAATACCGGGACTTCCTATGGCTACACCTTC
cdr3_length: 13; v_call: TRBV24-1; d_call: TRBD2; clone_size: NA; j_call: TRBJ2-1; cdr3_aa: CATRASGDNEQFF; cdr3_nt: TGTGCCACCAGGGCTAGCGGTGACAATGAGCAGTTCTTC
cdr3_length: 14; v_call: TRBV27; d_call: NA; clone_size: NA; j_call: TRBJ2-1; cdr3_aa: CASSLGLSYNEQFF; cdr3_nt: TGTGCCAGCAGTTTGGGGCTCTCCTACAATGAGCAGTTCTTC
cdr3_length: 16; v_call: TRBV5-8; d_call: NA; clone_size: NA; j_call: TRBJ1-5; cdr3_aa: CASSPGRTYSNQPQHF; cdr3_nt: TGTGCCAGCAGCCCAGGACGGACTTATAGCAATCAGCCCCAGCATTTT
cdr3_length: 13; v_call: TRBV5-1; d_call: TRBD2; clone_size: NA; j_call: TRBJ2-1; cdr3_aa: CASSLLTSGDLFF; cdr3_nt: TGCGCCAGCAGCTTACTGACTAGCGGGGACCTGTTCTTC
cdr3_length: 15; v_call: TRBV6-5; d_call: TRBD1; clone_size: NA; j_call: TRBJ2-3; cdr3_aa: CASSYSYRGTDTQYF; cdr3_nt: TGTGCCAGCAGTTACTCTTACAGGGGAACAGATACGCAGTATTTT
cdr3_length: 14; v_call: TRBV19; d_call: NA; clone_size: once; j_call: TRBJ1-1; cdr3_aa: CASRTGSRHTEAFF; cdr3_nt: TGTGCCAGTAGAACAGGGAGTAGACACACTGAAGCTTTCTTT
cdr3_length: 14; v_call: TRBV3-1/TRBV3-2; d_call: NA; clone_size: NA; j_call: TRBJ1-2; cdr3_aa: CASSPGGVNYGYTF; cdr3_nt: TGTGCCAGCAGCCCTGGAGGGGTGAACTATGGCTACACCTTC
cdr3_length: 15; v_call: TRBV11-2; d_call: NA; clone_size: NA; j_call: TRBJ2-7; cdr3_aa: CASSLQQDPRNEQYF; cdr3_nt: TGTGCCAGCAGCTTGCAACAGGACCCTAGGAACGAGCAGTACTTC
cdr3_length: 15; v_call: TRBV27; d_call: NA; clone_size: NA; j_call: TRBJ1-2; cdr3_aa: CASSSLRETRYGYTF; cdr3_nt: TGTGCCAGCAGTTCCCTTCGGGAGACCCGCTATGGCTACACCTTC
cdr3_length: 18; v_call: TRBV27; d_call: TRBD1; clone_size: NA; j_call: TRBJ2-1; cdr3_aa: CASSLSLGTGSRGNEQFF; cdr3_nt: TGTGCCAGCAGTTTATCTCTTGGGACAGGGAGTAGAGGCAATGAGCAGTTCTTC
cdr3_length: 15; v_call: TRBV28; d_call: TRBD2; clone_size: NA; j_call: TRBJ2-1; cdr3_aa: CASSEAGGIYNEQFF; cdr3_nt: TGTGCCAGCAGCGAAGCGGGAGGGATCTACAATGAGCAGTTCTTC
cdr3_length: 15; v_call: TRBV5-1; d_call: TRBD1; clone_size: once; j_call: TRBJ2-1; cdr3_aa: CASSFPGQGYNEQFF; cdr3_nt: TGCGCCAGCAGCTTCCCGGGACAGGGATACAATGAGCAGTTCTTC
cdr3_length: 16; v_call: TRBV4-2; d_call: NA; clone_size: NA; j_call: TRBJ1-2; cdr3_aa: CASSLDQRDFNYGYTF; cdr3_nt: TGTGCCAGCAGCCTTGACCAACGGGACTTTAACTATGGCTACACCTTC
cdr3_length: 15; v_call: TRBV7-8; d_call: NA; clone_size: NA; j_call: TRBJ2-5; cdr3_aa: CASSLGRGGQETQYF; cdr3_nt: TGTGCCAGCAGCTTAGGGCGGGGAGGCCAAGAGACCCAGTACTTC
cdr3_length: 12; v_call: TRBV6-2/TRBV6-3; d_call: NA; clone_size: NA; j_call: TRBJ2-7; cdr3_aa: CASSQTNVEQYF; cdr3_nt: TGTGCCAGCAGTCAGACTAATGTCGAGCAGTACTTC
cdr3_length: 13; v_call: TRBV12-3/TRBV12-4; d_call: TRBD1; clone_size: NA; j_call: TRBJ2-1; cdr3_aa: CASTGTALNEQFF; cdr3_nt: TGTGCCAGCACCGGGACAGCGCTCAATGAGCAGTTCTTC
cdr3_length: 14; v_call: TRBV10-3; d_call: TRBD1; clone_size: NA; j_call: TRBJ2-7; cdr3_aa: CAISLRQGANEQYF; cdr3_nt: TGTGCCATCAGTCTCAGACAGGGGGCGAACGAGCAGTACTTC
cdr3_length: 15; v_call: TRBV7-9; d_call: TRBD1; clone_size: NA; j_call: TRBJ2-7; cdr3_aa: CASSQPQGARNEQYF; cdr3_nt: TGTGCCAGCAGCCAACCACAGGGGGCGAGGAACGAGCAGTACTTC
cdr3_length: 15; v_call: TRBV5-1; d_call: NA; clone_size: NA; j_call: TRBJ1-1; cdr3_aa: CASSWSGSQNTEAFF; cdr3_nt: TGCGCCAGCAGTTGGTCCGGGAGTCAGAACACTGAAGCTTTCTTT
cdr3_length: 14; v_call: TRBV4-1; d_call: TRBD1; clone_size: few; j_call: TRBJ1-1; cdr3_aa: CASSQTGGNTEAFF; cdr3_nt: TGCGCCAGCAGCCAGACAGGGGGGAACACTGAAGCTTTCTTT
cdr3_length: 14; v_call: TRBV19; d_call: NA; clone_size: NA; j_call: TRBJ2-7; cdr3_aa: CASSIGLNSYEQYF; cdr3_nt: TGTGCCAGTAGTATAGGGCTGAACTCCTACGAGCAGTACTTC
cdr3_length: 17; v_call: TRBV10-1; d_call: NA; clone_size: NA; j_call: TRBJ2-6; cdr3_aa: CASSANRVASGANVLTF; cdr3_nt: TGCGCCAGCAGTGCTAACAGGGTGGCATCTGGGGCCAACGTCCTGACTTTC
cdr3_length: 14; v_call: TRBV4-2; d_call: NA; clone_size: NA; j_call: TRBJ2-3; cdr3_aa: CASSQAQAGDTQYF; cdr3_nt: TGTGCCAGCAGCCAAGCCCAGGCGGGAGATACGCAGTATTTT
cdr3_length: 15; v_call: TRBV7-3; d_call: NA; clone_size: NA; j_call: TRBJ2-1; cdr3_aa: CASSPRGLAGNEQFF; cdr3_nt: TGTGCCAGCAGCCCCCGAGGCCTAGCTGGCAATGAGCAGTTCTTC
cdr3_length: 12; v_call: TRBV12-3/TRBV12-4; d_call: NA; clone_size: NA; j_call: TRBJ1-1; cdr3_aa: CASSEGGFEAFF; cdr3_nt: TGTGCCAGCAGCGAAGGCGGGTTCGAAGCTTTCTTT
cdr3_length: 17; v_call: TRBV10-3; d_call: TRBD1; clone_size: once; j_call: TRBJ2-2; cdr3_aa: CAISDSGTGGVTGELFF; cdr3_nt: TGTGCCATCAGTGACTCCGGGACAGGGGGCGTCACCGGGGAGCTGTTTTTT
cdr3_length: 16; v_call: TRBV28; d_call: TRBD2; clone_size: NA; j_call: TRBJ2-3; cdr3_aa: CAVLGLAGNGTDTQYF; cdr3_nt: TGTGCCGTCCTGGGACTAGCGGGAAACGGGACAGATACGCAGTATTTT
cdr3_length: 15; v_call: TRBV6-5; d_call: TRBD2; clone_size: NA; j_call: TRBJ2-7; cdr3_aa: CASSDLAGGSYEQYF; cdr3_nt: TGTGCCAGCAGCGACTTAGCGGGAGGGTCCTACGAGCAGTACTTC
cdr3_length: 13; v_call: TRBV28; d_call: NA; clone_size: few; j_call: TRBJ2-5; cdr3_aa: CASSAPSVETQYF; cdr3_nt: TGTGCCAGCAGTGCTCCTAGCGTAGAGACCCAGTACTTC
cdr3_length: 15; v_call: TRBV29-1; d_call: TRBD1; clone_size: NA; j_call: TRBJ1-1; cdr3_aa: CSVHRGGVANTEAFF; cdr3_nt: TGCAGCGTTCACAGGGGGGGGGTTGCGAACACTGAAGCTTTCTTT
cdr3_length: 15; v_call: TRBV7-2; d_call: TRBD1; clone_size: NA; j_call: TRBJ2-2; cdr3_aa: CASSRMTGGTGELFF; cdr3_nt: TGTGCCAGCAGTCGAATGACAGGGGGCACCGGGGAGCTGTTTTTT
cdr3_length: 15; v_call: TRBV5-1; d_call: NA; clone_size: NA; j_call: TRBJ2-3; cdr3_aa: CASSRSGLHTDTQYF; cdr3_nt: TGCGCCAGCAGTCGTTCGGGACTCCACACAGATACGCAGTATTTT
cdr3_length: 14; v_call: TRBV2; d_call: NA; clone_size: NA; j_call: TRBJ2-3; cdr3_aa: CASSDEVRTDTQYF; cdr3_nt: TGTGCCAGCAGTGACGAAGTACGGACAGATACGCAGTATTTT
cdr3_length: 14; v_call: TRBV10-3; d_call: NA; clone_size: NA; j_call: TRBJ1-6; cdr3_aa: CAISPSSYNSPLHF; cdr3_nt: TGTGCCATCTCTCCGAGCTCCTATAATTCACCCCTCCACTTT
cdr3_length: 14; v_call: TRBV30; d_call: TRBD1; clone_size: NA; j_call: TRBJ1-1; cdr3_aa: CAWSLGTGNTEAFF; cdr3_nt: TGTGCCTGGAGTTTAGGGACAGGTAACACTGAAGCTTTCTTT
cdr3_length: 19; v_call: TRBV27; d_call: NA; clone_size: NA; j_call: TRBJ1-4; cdr3_aa: CASSSLDRTAIPTNEKLFF; cdr3_nt: TGTGCCAGCAGTTCCCTCGACCGGACAGCAATTCCAACTAATGAAAAACTGTTTTTT
cdr3_length: 18; v_call: TRBV6-1; d_call: NA; clone_size: NA; j_call: TRBJ2-3; cdr3_aa: CASSDLMRAPENPDTQYF; cdr3_nt: TGTGCCAGCAGTGATCTAATGAGGGCGCCTGAAAACCCGGATACGCAGTATTTT
cdr3_length: 15; v_call: TRBV6-2/TRBV6-3; d_call: NA; clone_size: once; j_call: TRBJ2-3; cdr3_aa: CASSYSSGDPDTQYF; cdr3_nt: TGTGCCAGCAGTTACTCTTCCGGGGATCCAGATACGCAGTATTTT
cdr3_length: 15; v_call: TRBV3-1/TRBV3-2; d_call: TRBD1; clone_size: NA; j_call: TRBJ2-7; cdr3_aa: CASSQGPTGGGEQYF; cdr3_nt: TGTGCCAGCAGCCAAGGACCCACAGGGGGCGGCGAGCAGTACTTC
cdr3_length: 14; v_call: TRBV19; d_call: NA; clone_size: NA; j_call: TRBJ2-5; cdr3_aa: CASSTSGLRETQYF; cdr3_nt: TGTGCCAGTAGTACCTCGGGACTGAGAGAGACCCAGTACTTC
cdr3_length: 15; v_call: TRBV10-1; d_call: TRBD1; clone_size: few; j_call: TRBJ1-1; cdr3_aa: CASSDPGQGATEAFF; cdr3_nt: TGCGCCAGCAGTGATCCAGGACAGGGGGCCACTGAAGCTTTCTTT
cdr3_length: 21; v_call: TRBV23-1; d_call: NA; clone_size: NA; j_call: TRBJ1-4; cdr3_aa: CASSQSSTTGTPVGGGEKLFF; cdr3_nt: TGCGCCAGCAGTCAATCCTCCACAACAGGGACTCCTGTTGGGGGGGGTGAAAAACTGTTTTTT
cdr3_length: 10; v_call: TRBV19; d_call: NA; clone_size: NA; j_call: TRBJ2-7; cdr3_aa: CASRSDEQYF; cdr3_nt: TGTGCCAGTAGGTCAGACGAGCAGTACTTC
cdr3_length: 14; v_call: TRBV3-1/TRBV3-2; d_call: TRBD2; clone_size: NA; j_call: TRBJ2-5; cdr3_aa: CASSHSGNQETQYF; cdr3_nt: TGTGCCAGCAGCCATAGCGGGAACCAAGAGACCCAGTACTTC
cdr3_length: 17; v_call: TRBV4-2; d_call: TRBD1; clone_size: few; j_call: TRBJ1-1; cdr3_aa: CASSQDRTGFANTEAFF; cdr3_nt: TGTGCCAGCAGCCAGGATAGGACAGGGTTCGCGAACACTGAAGCTTTCTTT
cdr3_length: 16; v_call: TRBV30; d_call: NA; clone_size: NA; j_call: TRBJ1-6; cdr3_aa: CAWSVYGGLDNSPLHF; cdr3_nt: TGTGCCTGGAGTGTTTACGGGGGGCTCGATAATTCACCCCTCCACTTT
cdr3_length: 15; v_call: TRBV9; d_call: NA; clone_size: NA; j_call: TRBJ2-7; cdr3_aa: CASSLKDTVPYEQYF; cdr3_nt: TGTGCCAGCAGCCTAAAGGACACAGTCCCCTACGAGCAGTACTTC
cdr3_length: 12; v_call: TRBV27; d_call: NA; clone_size: once; j_call: TRBJ2-1; cdr3_aa: CASLGDYNEQFF; cdr3_nt: TGTGCCAGTCTAGGGGACTACAATGAGCAGTTCTTC